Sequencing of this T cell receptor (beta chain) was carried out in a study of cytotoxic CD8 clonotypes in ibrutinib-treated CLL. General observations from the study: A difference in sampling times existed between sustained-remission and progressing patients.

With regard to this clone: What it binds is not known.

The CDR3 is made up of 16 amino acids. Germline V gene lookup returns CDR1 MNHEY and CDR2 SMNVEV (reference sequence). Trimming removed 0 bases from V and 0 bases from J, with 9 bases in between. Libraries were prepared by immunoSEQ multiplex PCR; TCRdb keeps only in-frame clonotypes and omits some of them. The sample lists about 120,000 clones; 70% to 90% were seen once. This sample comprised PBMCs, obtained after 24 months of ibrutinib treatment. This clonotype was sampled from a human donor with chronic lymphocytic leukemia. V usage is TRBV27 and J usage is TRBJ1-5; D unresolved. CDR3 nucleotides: TGTGCCAGCAGTTTATCAAGCCCATATAGCAATCAGCCCCAGCATTTT. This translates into CASSLSSPYSNQPQHF.